This record concerns one T cell receptor beta chain sequence. Its antigen is not identified. The length of the CDR3 is 14 residues. V was cut by 5 bases and J by 3 bases, with 13 bases left in between. The germline gives CDR1 LGHNA, CDR2 YNFKEQ. The data stem from a study of OX40 agonist ivuxolimab in advanced cancers. As for the study in general: From about 23 to 85 years was the age range, with a mean of around 60 years, and roughly 83% were male. Partial responses were achieved by three patients, one with hepatocellular carcinoma and two with cutaneous melanoma.

Sequencing was performed with immunoSEQ multiplex PCR; in TCRdb, only in-frame clones are kept and a portion is missing. Among more than 55,000 clones listed, roughly 89% were seen once. Study-level findings and limits: The authors did not determine the antigen specificity of the expanded peripheral T cells. Clonal expansion from baseline to week 6 occurred in both CD4+ and CD8+ T cells.

Sequencing used CD4+ or CD8+ T cells sorted from blood, obtained in a trial of the OX40 agonist ivuxolimab. This TCR came from an adult with an advanced solid tumor such as melanoma, head and neck, liver or kidney cancer. The rearrangement links TRBV4-2 to TRBJ2-5; D is perhaps TRBD1 or TRBD2 (5 bases each). CDR3 amino acids: CASSYRDLEETQYF. The CDR3 DNA reads TGTGCCAGCAGCTACCGGGACCTAGAAGAGACCCAGTACTTC.